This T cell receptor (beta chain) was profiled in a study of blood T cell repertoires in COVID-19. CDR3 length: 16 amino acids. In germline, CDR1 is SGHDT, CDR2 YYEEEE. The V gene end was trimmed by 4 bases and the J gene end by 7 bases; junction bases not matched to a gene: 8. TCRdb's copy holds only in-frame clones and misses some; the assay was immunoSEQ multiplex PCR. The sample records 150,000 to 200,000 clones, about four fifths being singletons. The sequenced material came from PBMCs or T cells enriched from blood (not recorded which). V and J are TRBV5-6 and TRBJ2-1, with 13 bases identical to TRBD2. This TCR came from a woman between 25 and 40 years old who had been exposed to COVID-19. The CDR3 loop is CASSPRTSGGSNEQFF. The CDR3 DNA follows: TGTGCCAGCAGCCCCCGGACTAGCGGGGGCTCGAATGAGCAGTTCTTC.